Reported below is one T cell receptor (beta chain). Its antigen is as yet unknown. Unique molecular identifiers had been added to the TCR beta cDNA libraries. From the PCR reads, TCRdb called clonotypes with MiXCR, one entry per CDR3 protein. In the table there are about 540,000 distinct CDR3 sequences, around 34% of which are singletons. This CDR3 is 15 amino acids long. Germline V gene sequence: CDR1 SGHAT, CDR2 FQNNGV. The germline V and J ends were trimmed by 6 bases and 4 bases, with 18 bases remaining between them. These data are taken from a study of post-analysis software for immune sequencing data. General study points: Among multiple sclerosis patients, normalized Chao1 diversity was significantly below that of controls. When patients were compared with controls, about 5 TRBV segments were more frequent, TRBV5-6, TRBV5-1 and TRBV20-1 among them. Strong co-clustering by F measure was evident for samples that had been prepared in the same batch.

This TCR came from a girl aged 2-17 years with multiple sclerosis. The V call is TRBV11-2, the J call TRBJ1-2; tentatively, D is TRBD1 (6 bases). The specimen was blood. CDR3 bases: TGTGCCAGCAGAAGGGACAATGCCTGGATCTATGGCTACACCTTC. Translating it yields CASRRDNAWIYGYTF. The full variable domain, rest sourced from reference TRBV11-2 and TRBJ1-2, is EAGVAQSPRYKIIEKRQSVAFWCNPISGHATLYWYQQILGQGPKLLIQFQNNGVVDDSQLPKDRFSAERLKGVDSTLKIQPAKLEDSAVYLCASRRDNAWIYGYTFGSGTRLTVV.